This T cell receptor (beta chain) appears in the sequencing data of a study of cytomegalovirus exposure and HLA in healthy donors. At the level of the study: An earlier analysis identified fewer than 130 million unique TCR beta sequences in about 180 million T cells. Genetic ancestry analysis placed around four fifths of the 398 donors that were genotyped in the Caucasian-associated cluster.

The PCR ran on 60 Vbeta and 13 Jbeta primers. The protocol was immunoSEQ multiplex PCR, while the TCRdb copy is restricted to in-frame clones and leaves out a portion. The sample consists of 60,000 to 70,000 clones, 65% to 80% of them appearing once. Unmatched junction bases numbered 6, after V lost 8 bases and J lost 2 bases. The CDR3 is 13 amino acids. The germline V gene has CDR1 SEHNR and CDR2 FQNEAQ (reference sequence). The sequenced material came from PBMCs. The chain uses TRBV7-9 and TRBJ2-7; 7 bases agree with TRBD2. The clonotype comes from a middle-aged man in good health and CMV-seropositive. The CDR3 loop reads CASSPSGTYEQYF. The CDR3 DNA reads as TGTGCCAGCTCCCCTAGCGGTACCTACGAGCAGTACTTC.